What follows describes a single TCR beta chain. The antigen is undetermined. Patients having uncontrolled infection, another autoimmune disease, pregnancy or lactation were not included. These data come from a study of T cells in Graves' hyperthyroidism and ophthalmopathy. V was cut by 7 bases and J by 3 bases, with 15 bases left in between. Germline lookup yields CDR1 SQVTM and CDR2 ANQGSEA. This CDR3 spans 13 amino acids. TCR beta CDR3 regions were amplified from RNA transcripts. Primed by the HTBI set, a first-round RT-PCR was run on the TCR CDR3. From the multiplex PCR reads, TCRdb called clonotypes with MiXCR, one entry per CDR3 protein. The sample lists about 280,000 distinct CDR3 sequences, less than 30% occurring once. General study points: Most thyroid clonotypes with frequency above 0.001 were detected in blood.

The receptor was derived from a man aged 35 to 55 with Graves' hyperthyroidism that later progressed to Graves' ophthalmopathy. The chain employs TRBV29-1 and TRBJ2-5, with a weak D call TRBD2 (7 bases). The specimen was blood. CDR3 in amino acids: CSGEGTTEETQYF. The CDR3 region has the DNA TGCAGCGGGGAGGGGACAACCGAAGAGACCCAGTACTTC.